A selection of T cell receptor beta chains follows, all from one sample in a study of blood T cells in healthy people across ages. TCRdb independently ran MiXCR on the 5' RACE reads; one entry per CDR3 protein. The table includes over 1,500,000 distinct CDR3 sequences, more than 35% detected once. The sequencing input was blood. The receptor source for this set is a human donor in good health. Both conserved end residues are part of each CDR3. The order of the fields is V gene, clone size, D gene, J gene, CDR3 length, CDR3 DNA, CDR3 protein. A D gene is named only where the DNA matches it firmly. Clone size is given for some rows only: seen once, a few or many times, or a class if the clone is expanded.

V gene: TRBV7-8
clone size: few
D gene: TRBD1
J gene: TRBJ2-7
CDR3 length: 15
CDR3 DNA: TGTGCCAGCAGCTTGGGCTGGACAGGGAGATACGAGCAGTACTTC
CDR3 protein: CASSLGWTGRYEQYF

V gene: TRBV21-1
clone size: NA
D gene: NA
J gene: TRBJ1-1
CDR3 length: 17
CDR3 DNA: TGTGCCAGCAGCAAACCCTTTGCCCTGTTAAAAACCACTGAAGCTTTCTTT
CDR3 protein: CASSKPFALLKTTEAFF

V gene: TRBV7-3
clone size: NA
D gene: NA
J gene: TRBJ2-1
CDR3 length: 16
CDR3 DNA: TGTGCCAGCAGTCCCTCGGGCCCGGGCCCCTACAATGAGCAGTTCTTC
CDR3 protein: CASSPSGPGPYNEQFF

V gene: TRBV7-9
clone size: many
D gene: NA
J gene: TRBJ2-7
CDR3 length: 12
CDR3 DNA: TGTGCCAGCAGTTACGGACCAGGGGAGCAGTACTTC
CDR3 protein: CASSYGPGEQYF

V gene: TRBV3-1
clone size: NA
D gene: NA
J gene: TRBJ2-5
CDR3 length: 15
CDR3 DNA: TGTGCCAGCAGCCTGTCATCTAGTTTTCTCGAGACCCAGTACTTC
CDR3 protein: CASSLSSSFLETQYF

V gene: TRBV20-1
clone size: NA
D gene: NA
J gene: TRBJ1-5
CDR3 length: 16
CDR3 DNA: TGCAGTGCTGCACCTCCGTCTTGGGACAGCAATCAGCCCCAGCATTTT
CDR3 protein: CSAAPPSWDSNQPQHF

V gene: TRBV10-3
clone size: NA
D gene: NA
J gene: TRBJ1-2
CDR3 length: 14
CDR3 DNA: TGTGCCATGTCACCAGCCTCTTCCGACTATGGCTACACCTTC
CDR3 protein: CAMSPASSDYGYTF

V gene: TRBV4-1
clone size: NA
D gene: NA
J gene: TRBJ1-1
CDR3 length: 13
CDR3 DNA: TGCGCCAGCAGCCACCCAGGGTCCACTGAAGCTTTCTTT
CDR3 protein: CASSHPGSTEAFF

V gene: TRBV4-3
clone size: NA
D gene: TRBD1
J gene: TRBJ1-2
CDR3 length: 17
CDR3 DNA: TGCGCCAGCAGCCAAGACAACCTGGGGAGGGGGCACACTGGCTACACCTTC
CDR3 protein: CASSQDNLGRGHTGYTF

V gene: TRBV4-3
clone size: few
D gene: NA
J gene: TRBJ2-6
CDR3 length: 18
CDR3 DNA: TGCGCCAGCAGCCCCAATACCCGACGATACTCTGGGGCCAACGTCCTGACTTTC
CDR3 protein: CASSPNTRRYSGANVLTF

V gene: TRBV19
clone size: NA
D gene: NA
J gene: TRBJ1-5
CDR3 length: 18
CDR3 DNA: TGTGCCAGTAGTCTACTTAGGGGAAGTGGGGGTTTAGCTCAGCCCCAGCATTTT
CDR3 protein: CASSLLRGSGGLAQPQHF

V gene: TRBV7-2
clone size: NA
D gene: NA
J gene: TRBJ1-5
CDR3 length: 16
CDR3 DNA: TGTGCCAGCAGCTCAAACGGGGTAGGGATCAATCAGCCCCAGCATTTT
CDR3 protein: CASSSNGVGINQPQHF

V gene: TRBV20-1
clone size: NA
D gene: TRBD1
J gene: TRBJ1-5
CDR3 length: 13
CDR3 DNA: TGCAGTGCTAGCCGGGACAGTAGGGCCCCCCAGCATTTT
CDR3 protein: CSASRDSRAPQHF

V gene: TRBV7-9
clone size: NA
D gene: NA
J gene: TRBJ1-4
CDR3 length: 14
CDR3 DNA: TGTGCCAGCAGCCGCGGACAGAATAATGAAAAACTGTTTTTT
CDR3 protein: CASSRGQNNEKLFF

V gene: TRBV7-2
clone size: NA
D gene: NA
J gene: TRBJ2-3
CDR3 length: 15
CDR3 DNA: TGTGCCAGCAGCTGGGACGGACTTAGCACAGATACGCAGTATTTT
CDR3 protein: CASSWDGLSTDTQYF

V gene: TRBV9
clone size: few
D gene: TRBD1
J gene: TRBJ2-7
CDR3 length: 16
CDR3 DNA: TGTGCCAGCAGCCCCGTCCCGGGACAGGGGATCTACGAGCAGTACTTC
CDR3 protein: CASSPVPGQGIYEQYF

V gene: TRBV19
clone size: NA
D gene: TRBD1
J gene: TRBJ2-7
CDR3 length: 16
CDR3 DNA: TGTGCCAGTAGCCCACCCGGGACAGGGGCCTCCTACGAGCAGTACTTC
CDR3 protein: CASSPPGTGASYEQYF

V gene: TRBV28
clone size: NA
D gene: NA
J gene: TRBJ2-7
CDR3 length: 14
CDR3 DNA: TGTGCCAGCAGATTGTCAGGTATCTCCTACGAGCAGTACTTC
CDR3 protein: CASRLSGISYEQYF

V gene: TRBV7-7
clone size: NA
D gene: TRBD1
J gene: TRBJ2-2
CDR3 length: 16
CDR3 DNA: TGTGCCAGCAGCTTAAGTCCAGGGGGGAACACCGGGGAGCTGTTTTTT
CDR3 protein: CASSLSPGGNTGELFF

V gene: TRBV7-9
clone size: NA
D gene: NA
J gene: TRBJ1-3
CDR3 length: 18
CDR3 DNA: TGTGCCAGCAGCCCCAGTTGGGGCCGTCCTGACTCTGGAAACGCCATATATTTT
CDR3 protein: CASSPSWGRPDSGNAIYF

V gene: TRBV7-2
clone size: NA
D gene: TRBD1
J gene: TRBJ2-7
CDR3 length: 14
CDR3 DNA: TGTGCCAGCAGTCAAAGGACAGGGGGCGCCGAGCAGTACTTC
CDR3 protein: CASSQRTGGAEQYF

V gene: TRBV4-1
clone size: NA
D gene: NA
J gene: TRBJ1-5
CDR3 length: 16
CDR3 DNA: TGCGCCAGCAGCCTGCTCGAGGGGTTCGGCAATCAGCCCCAGCATTTT
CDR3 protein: CASSLLEGFGNQPQHF

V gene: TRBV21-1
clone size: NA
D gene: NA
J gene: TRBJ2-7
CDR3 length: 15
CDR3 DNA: TGTGCCAGCAGCCTTATTCACAGGGGATGGGACGAGCAGTACTTC
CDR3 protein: CASSLIHRGWDEQYF

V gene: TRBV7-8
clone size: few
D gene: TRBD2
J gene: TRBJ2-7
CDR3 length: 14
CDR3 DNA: TGTGCCAGCAGCTTAGTTGGGACTAGGGGTGAGCAGTACTTC
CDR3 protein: CASSLVGTRGEQYF

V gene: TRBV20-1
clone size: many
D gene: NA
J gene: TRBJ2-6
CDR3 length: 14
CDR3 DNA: TGCAGTGCTGGACGGCTCTCTGGGGCCAACGTCCTGACTTTC
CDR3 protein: CSAGRLSGANVLTF

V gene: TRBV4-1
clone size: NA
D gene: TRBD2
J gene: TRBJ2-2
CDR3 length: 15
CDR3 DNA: TGCGCCAGCAGCCAAAGACTAGCGGGCCCCGGGGAGCTGTTTTTT
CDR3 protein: CASSQRLAGPGELFF

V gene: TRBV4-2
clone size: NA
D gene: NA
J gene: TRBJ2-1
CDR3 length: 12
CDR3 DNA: TGTGCCAGCAGCCAACGGAGGAGTGAGCAGTTCTTC
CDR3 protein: CASSQRRSEQFF

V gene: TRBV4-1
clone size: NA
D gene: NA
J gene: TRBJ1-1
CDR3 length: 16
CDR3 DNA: TGCGCCAGCAGCCAGCAGGGATGGAACGTGAACACTGAAGCTTTCTTT
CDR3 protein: CASSQQGWNVNTEAFF

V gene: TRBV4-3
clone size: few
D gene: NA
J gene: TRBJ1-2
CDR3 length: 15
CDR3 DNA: TGCGCCAGCAGCCCTGGATTGGGAGCTAACTATGGCTACACCTTC
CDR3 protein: CASSPGLGANYGYTF

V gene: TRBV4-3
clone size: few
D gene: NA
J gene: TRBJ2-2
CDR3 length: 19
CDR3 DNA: TGCGCCAGCAGCCAAGGGAGTGAGAGCCTAGCGCTGGGTACCGGGGAGCTGTTTTTT
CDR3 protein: CASSQGSESLALGTGELFF

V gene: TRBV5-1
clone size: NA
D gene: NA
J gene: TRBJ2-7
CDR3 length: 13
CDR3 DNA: TGCGCCAGCAGCTTGACCCACCTCTACGAGCAGTACTTC
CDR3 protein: CASSLTHLYEQYF

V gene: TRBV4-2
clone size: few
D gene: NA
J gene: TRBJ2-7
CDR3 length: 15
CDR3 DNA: TGTGCCAGCAGCCAAGGTAAAGTCACAGTGGGCGAGCAGTACTTC
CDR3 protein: CASSQGKVTVGEQYF

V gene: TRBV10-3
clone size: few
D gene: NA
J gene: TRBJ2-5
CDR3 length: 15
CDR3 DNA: TGTGCCACAACTACAGGGAGACTACCCGAAGAGACCCAGTACTTC
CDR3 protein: CATTTGRLPEETQYF

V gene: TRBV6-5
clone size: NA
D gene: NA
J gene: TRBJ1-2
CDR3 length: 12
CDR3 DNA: TGTGCCAGCAGATACCTTAACTATGGCTACACCTTC
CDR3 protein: CASRYLNYGYTF

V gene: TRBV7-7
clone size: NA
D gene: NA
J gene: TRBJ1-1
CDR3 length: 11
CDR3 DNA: TGTGTTAGCAGCTTATGGACTGAAGCTTTCTTT
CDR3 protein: CVSSLWTEAFF

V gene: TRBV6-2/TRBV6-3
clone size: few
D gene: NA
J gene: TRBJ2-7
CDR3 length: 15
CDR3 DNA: TGTGCCAGCAGTTACTCTAAAAGGACAGATTACGAGCAGTACTTC
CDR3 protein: CASSYSKRTDYEQYF

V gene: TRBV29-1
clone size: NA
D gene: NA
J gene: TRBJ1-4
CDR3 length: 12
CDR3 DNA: TGCAGCGTTGGAAATCGTAATGAAAAACTGTTTTTT
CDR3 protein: CSVGNRNEKLFF

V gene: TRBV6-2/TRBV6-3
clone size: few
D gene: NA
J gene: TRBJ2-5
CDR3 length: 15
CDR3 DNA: TGTGCCAGCAGCTTCTCCTTAGCGGTTTCGGAGACCCAGTACTTC
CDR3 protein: CASSFSLAVSETQYF

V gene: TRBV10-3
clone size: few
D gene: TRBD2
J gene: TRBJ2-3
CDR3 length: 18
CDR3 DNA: TGTGCCATCAGTGAGTCGCGCGGGAGCGGTATCAGCACAGATACGCAGTATTTT
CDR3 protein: CAISESRGSGISTDTQYF

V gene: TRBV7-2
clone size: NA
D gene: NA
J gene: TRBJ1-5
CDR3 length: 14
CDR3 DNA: TGTGCCAGCAGCTTAGAGCAGCCTTATCAGCCCCAGCATTTT
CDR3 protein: CASSLEQPYQPQHF

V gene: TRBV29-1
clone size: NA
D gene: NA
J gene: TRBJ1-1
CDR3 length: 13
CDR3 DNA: TGCAGCGCCCAAACCCTGGAGGGCACTGAAGCTTTCTTT
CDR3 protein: CSAQTLEGTEAFF

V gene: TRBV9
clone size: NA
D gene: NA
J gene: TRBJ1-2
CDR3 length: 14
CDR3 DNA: TGTGCCAGCAGCGTAGCCCCTTCTAACTATGGCTACACCTTC
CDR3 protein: CASSVAPSNYGYTF

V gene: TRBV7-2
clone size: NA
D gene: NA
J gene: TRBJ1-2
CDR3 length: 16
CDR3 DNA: TGTGCCAGCAGCTTAGGGCGAGGGGCCTTGATATATGGCTACACCTTC
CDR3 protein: CASSLGRGALIYGYTF

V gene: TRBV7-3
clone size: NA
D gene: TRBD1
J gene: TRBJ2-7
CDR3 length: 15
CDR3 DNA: TGTGCCAGCAGCTTATTCTGGACAGGGAACTACGAGCAGTACTTC
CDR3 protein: CASSLFWTGNYEQYF

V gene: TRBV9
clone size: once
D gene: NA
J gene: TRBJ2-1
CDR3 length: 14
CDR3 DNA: TGTGCCAGCAGCGTAGTGGGGACGGGAAATGAGCAGTTCTTC
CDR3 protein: CASSVVGTGNEQFF

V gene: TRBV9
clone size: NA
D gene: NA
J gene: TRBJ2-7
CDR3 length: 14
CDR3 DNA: TGTGCCAGCAGCGTAGGCGAATCTTCCTACGAGCAGTACTTC
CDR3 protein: CASSVGESSYEQYF

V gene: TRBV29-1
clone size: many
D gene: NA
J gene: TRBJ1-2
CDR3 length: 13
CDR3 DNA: TGCAGCGTTGAGTCAGGGGCGGAGTATGGCTACACCTTC
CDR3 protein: CSVESGAEYGYTF

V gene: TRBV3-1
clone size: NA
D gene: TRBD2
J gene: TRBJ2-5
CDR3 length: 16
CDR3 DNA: TGTGCCAGCAATACACCGGGACTAGCGGGGATGGAGACCCAGTACTTC
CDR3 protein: CASNTPGLAGMETQYF

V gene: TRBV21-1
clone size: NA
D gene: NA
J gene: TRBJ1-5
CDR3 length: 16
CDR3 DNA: TGTGCCAGCAGCAATAGGACTGGGAGGGGGCGTCAGCCCCAGCATTTT
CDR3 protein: CASSNRTGRGRQPQHF

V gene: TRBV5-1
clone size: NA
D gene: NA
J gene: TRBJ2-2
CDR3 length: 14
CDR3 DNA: TGCGCCAGCAGATACAGGGAATACACCGGGGAGCTGTTTTTT
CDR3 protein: CASRYREYTGELFF

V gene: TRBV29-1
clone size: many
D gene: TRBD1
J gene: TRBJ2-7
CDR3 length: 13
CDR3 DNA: TGCAGCGCCGGACAGGGGGCTTCCTACGAGCAGTACTTC
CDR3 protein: CSAGQGASYEQYF